The present T cell receptor (beta chain) was sequenced within a study of molecular identifiers for immune sequencing clone quantification. Previously reported methods and listed TCR primers produced the bulk TCR libraries. TCRdb analysed the PCR reads with MiXCR anew, one entry per CDR3 protein. The sample shows fewer than 70,000 distinct CDR3 sequences, around 18% of them seen only once. Sorting was used to obtain naive CD8 T cells (CD8+CD4-CCR7+CD45RA+). Ten or more counts support this clonotype. The CDR3 sequence is 14 residues long. V lost 2 bases, J lost 2 bases, and 9 bases lay in between. CDR1 and CDR2 from the germline V gene are MNHEY and SMNVEV (reference sequence).

The V call is TRBV27, the J call TRBJ2-5; D not certain. The receptor comes from a human donor in good health. Some libraries in this study had Jurkat cell RNA spiked in. Material: naive CD8+ T cells from blood, with Jurkat cell RNA spiked in. The subset denotes: FACS-sorted CD8+CD4-CCR7+CD45RA+ naive T cells. This CDR3 reads CASSLVGPQETQYF. The CDR3 DNA is TGTGCCAGCAGTTTAGTTGGACCTCAAGAGACCCAGTACTTC.